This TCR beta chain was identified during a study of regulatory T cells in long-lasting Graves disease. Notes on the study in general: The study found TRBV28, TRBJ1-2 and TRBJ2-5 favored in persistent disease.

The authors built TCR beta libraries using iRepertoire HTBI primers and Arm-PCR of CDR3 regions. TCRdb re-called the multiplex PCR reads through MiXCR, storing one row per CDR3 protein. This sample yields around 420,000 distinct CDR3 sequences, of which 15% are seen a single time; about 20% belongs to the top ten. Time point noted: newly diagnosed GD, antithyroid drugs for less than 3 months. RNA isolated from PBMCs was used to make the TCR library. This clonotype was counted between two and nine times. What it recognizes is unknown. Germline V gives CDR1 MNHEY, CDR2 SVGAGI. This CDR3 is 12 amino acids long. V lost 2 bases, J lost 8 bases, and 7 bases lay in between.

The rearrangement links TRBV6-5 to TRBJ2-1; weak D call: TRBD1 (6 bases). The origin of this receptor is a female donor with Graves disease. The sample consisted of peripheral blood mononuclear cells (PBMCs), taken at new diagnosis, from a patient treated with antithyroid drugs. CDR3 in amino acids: CASSYGGHEQFF. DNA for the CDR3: TGTGCCAGCAGTTACGGGGGCCATGAGCAGTTCTTC.